Listed here are 21 T cell receptor beta chains from one sample, sequenced in a study of cytomegalovirus exposure and HLA in healthy donors. Primers included in the PCR were 60 Vbeta and 13 Jbeta primers. Some clones are missing from TCRdb's copy, which holds only in-frame ones; the method was immunoSEQ multiplex PCR. The listing records about 170,000 clones. Sequencing used PBMCs. Source of these receptors: a woman under 30 in good health and CMV-seropositive.

The CDR3 region has the DNA TGTGCCAGTAGCCGGGGGGGGCGCCTGAACACTGAAGCTTTCTTT. Translated, it gives CASSRGGRLNTEAFF. V gene TRBV19 combines with J gene TRBJ1-1, with a weak D call TRBD1 (6 bases). CDR1 LNHDA and CDR2 SQIVND come from the germline V gene (reference sequence). CDR3 length: 15 amino acids. Trimming stripped 6 bases from V and 0 bases from J, with 14 bases between.

The V call is TRBV5-1, the J call TRBJ1-2; D not resolved. Germline V gene data show CDR1 as SGHRS and CDR2 as YFSETQ. V lost 0 bases to trimming and J lost 4 bases, with 13 bases between them. The CDR3 contains 15 residues. CDR3 residues: CASSLEAAGGYGYTF. CDR3 nucleotides: TGCGCCAGCAGCTTGGAGGCAGCCGGCGGCTATGGCTACACCTTC.

V and J are TRBV7-9 and TRBJ2-3, with a weak D call TRBD2 (6 bases). CDR3 length: 16 residues. The germline gives CDR1 SEHNR, CDR2 FQNEAQ (reference sequence). The V and J ends lost 1 base and 2 bases respectively, with 13 bases between them. As DNA, the CDR3 is TGTGCCAGCAGCTTAGGACTAGAAAGTACCACAGATACGCAGTATTTT. This sequence encodes CASSLGLESTTDTQYF.

The chain carries TRBV11-3 and TRBJ1-1; no firm D call. Trimming took 4 bases from V and 2 from J, leaving 14 bases between them. CDR1 and CDR2 from the germline V gene are SGHNT and YENEEA. This CDR3 spans 15 amino acids. As DNA, the CDR3 is TGTGCCAGCAGCTCACTAAACATCGTTAACACTGAAGCTTTCTTT. Its protein product is CASSSLNIVNTEAFF.

This rearrangement joins TRBV9 to TRBJ1-2, with TRBD1 matching over 7 bases. V lost 3 bases and J lost 4; bases outside the gene matches: 0. In germline, CDR1 is SGDLS, CDR2 YYNGEE. The CDR3 contains 12 residues. CDR3: CASSGQGYGYTF. In DNA form, the CDR3 reads TGTGCCAGCAGCGGACAGGGCTATGGCTACACCTTC.

V is TRBV21-1 and J is TRBJ2-2; the D call TRBD2 from the table was never checked on the DNA. TRBV21-1 is an annotated pseudogene. This CDR3 is built from 15 residues. CDR3 sequence reads: CASSKRGGPTGELFF. CDR3 nucleotide sequence: TGTGCCAGCAGCAAACGGGGGGGACCCACCGGGGAGCTGTTTTTT.

The chain links TRBV5-1 to TRBJ2-3; 7 nucleotides line up with TRBD1. CDR1 SGHRS and CDR2 YFSETQ come from the germline V gene. V was clipped by 1 base and J by 3 bases; unmatched bases: 5. The length of the CDR3 is 15 residues. The CDR3 DNA is TGCGCCAGCAGCTTGACAGGGGCAGAGACAGATACGCAGTATTTT. This gives the protein CASSLTGAETDTQYF. The whole variable domain, filled in from reference TRBV5-1 and TRBJ2-3, reads KAGVTQTPRYLIKTRGQQVTLSCSPISGHRSVSWYQQTPGQGLQFLFEYFSETQRNKGNFPGRFSGRQFSNSRSEMNVSTLELGDSALYLCASSLTGAETDTQYFGPGTRLTVL.

This chain uses TRBV19 with TRBJ1-2, with D possibly TRBD1 on 6 matching bases. The germline V and J ends were trimmed by 5 bases and 3 bases, with 25 bases remaining between them. CDR1 and CDR2 from the germline V gene are LNHDA and SQIVND (reference sequence). The CDR3 is 18 amino acids. DNA of the CDR3: TGTGCCAGTAGTCCTAGACAGGATAGACCCATTTTGGACTATGGCTACACCTTC. Residues: CASSPRQDRPILDYGYTF.

The V call is TRBV30, the J call TRBJ2-1, with 11 nucleotides matching TRBD2. Trimming removed 1 base from V and 0 bases from J; junction bases left unmatched: 2. Germline CDR1 is GTSNPN and CDR2 is SVGIG (reference sequence). The CDR3 is 16 residues long. CDR3 coding DNA: TGTGCCTGGAGTGCTAGCGGGGGGAGCTCCTACAATGAGCAGTTCTTC. Translating gives CAWSASGGSSYNEQFF.

V is TRBV5-4 and J is TRBJ1-1; TRBD1 matches 10 bases. J gave up 0 bases and V 4 bases, and 6 bases lay outside the gene matches. CDR1 and CDR2 from the germline V gene are SGHNT and YYREEE (reference sequence). CDR3 length: 16 amino acids. This CDR3 reads CASSIRTGGMNTEAFF. CDR3 in DNA: TGTGCCAGCAGCATCCGGACAGGGGGAATGAACACTGAAGCTTTCTTT.

For the CDR3, the DNA is TGCGCCAGCAGCCAAGATTTGGGGCGGCAAGCTTTCTTT. This translates into CASSQDLGRQAFF. This rearrangement joins TRBV4-3 to TRBJ1-1; possible D gene TRBD1, 5 bases. Looked up from germline, CDR1 is LGHNA and CDR2 is YSLEER. The CDR3 spans 13 residues. V was cut by 0 bases and J by 9 bases, with 11 bases left in between.

The chain carries TRBV27 and TRBJ2-3, with a possible D match to TRBD2 (7 bases). Trimming left V 7 bases short and J 0 bases short, with 17 bases between. From germline, CDR1 is MNHEY and CDR2 SMNVEV (reference sequence). CDR3 length: 16 residues. CDR3 amino acids: CASTPLRGGSTDTQYF. The CDR3 region has the DNA TGTGCCAGCACCCCCCTTAGGGGGGGTAGCACAGATACGCAGTATTTT.

The chain combines TRBV9 with TRBJ1-2; TRBD1 might be the D (5 bases). V was pared by 0 bases and J by 4 bases, with 19 bases between. CDR1 SGDLS and CDR2 YYNGEE come from the germline V gene. This CDR3 has 17 residues. The CDR3 DNA is TGTGCCAGCAGCGTAGCGGTGACAGCAGATACTCTCTATGGCTACACCTTC. Translated, it gives CASSVAVTADTLYGYTF.

This sequence joins TRBV6-1 and TRBJ2-7; D is undetermined. The V gene lost 1 base and the J gene lost 3 bases, with 10 bases spanning the gap. The CDR3 covers 14 residues. CDR1 MNHNS and CDR2 SASEGT come from the germline V gene. The CDR3 reads CASSEGGVVYEQYF. CDR3 in DNA: TGTGCCAGCAGTGAAGGTGGAGTTGTCTACGAGCAGTACTTC.

The rearrangement uses TRBV5-5 and TRBJ1-2; weak D call: TRBD1 (6 bases). The CDR3 has 15 amino acids. V dropped 3 bases and J dropped 2 bases, with 14 bases sitting between them. Germline V lookup: CDR1 SGHKS, CDR2 YYEKEE (reference sequence). The CDR3 DNA reads as TGTGCCAGCAGCTCACCAACAGGGCCCAACTATGGCTACACCTTC. Residues: CASSSPTGPNYGYTF.

The J gene is TRBJ1-1, the V gene TRBV5-1; possible D gene TRBD1, 5 bases. V lost 1 base and J lost 5, with 12 bases in between. The CDR3 spans 14 residues. The germline V gene encodes CDR1 SGHRS and CDR2 YFSETQ. The CDR3, as DNA: TGCGCCAGCAGCTTGTCGGGGGGAGGAACTGAAGCTTTCTTT. Encoded protein: CASSLSGGGTEAFF.

V usage is TRBV9 and J usage is TRBJ2-1; TRBD2 matches at 8 bases. Germline V CDR1 and CDR2: SGDLS, YYNGEE. The CDR3 has 17 residues. V was pared by 0 bases and J by 8 bases, with 13 bases of the junction left unmatched. CDR3 sequence reads: CASSVEFLAGGTDEQFF. CDR3 DNA: TGTGCCAGCAGCGTAGAATTTCTGGCGGGGGGCACGGATGAGCAGTTCTTC.

V and J are TRBV19 and TRBJ1-6; D uncertain. V gave up 0 bases and J gave up 9 bases, with 6 bases separating them. The CDR3 spans 13 residues. Germline V gives CDR1 LNHDA, CDR2 SQIVND (reference sequence). The CDR3 region has the DNA TGTGCCAGTAGTATAGATCCCCGTTCACCCCTCCACTTT. It specifies CASSIDPRSPLHF.

J is TRBJ1-6 and V is TRBV7-6; 7 bases match TRBD1. The CDR3 is 15 residues long. Germline V gene sequence: CDR1 SGHVS, CDR2 FNYEAQ. V lost 4 bases to trimming and J lost 7 bases; unmatched junction nucleotides: 7. The DNA of the CDR3 is TGTGCCAGCAGCTCTCGACAGGGTCCAAATTCACCCCTCCACTTT. Translation gives CASSSRQGPNSPLHF. Filled out from reference TRBV7-6 and TRBJ1-6, the complete variable domain reads GAGVSQSPRYKVTKRGQDVALRCDPISGHVSLYWYRQALGQGPEFLTYFNYEAQQDKSGLPNDRFSAERPEGSISTLTIQRTEQRDSAMYRCASSSRQGPNSPLHFGNGTRLTVT.

The V and J genes are TRBV5-1 and TRBJ1-2; 9 bases are shared with TRBD1. V was clipped by 4 bases and J by 5 bases; unmatched bases: 6. CDR3 length: 14 residues. Germline lookup yields CDR1 SGHRS and CDR2 YFSETQ. CDR3 coding DNA: TGCGCCAGCAGCCAGGGACAGGGAGCATATGGCTACACCTTC. Its translation is CASSQGQGAYGYTF.

The chain employs TRBV5-1 and TRBJ1-1, with 7 bases lining up with TRBD1. The junction had 7 bases not matched to a gene; V was cut back by 1 base and J by 1 base. The germline CDR1 and CDR2 sequences are SGHRS and YFSETQ. This CDR3 contains 16 residues. The DNA for the CDR3 is TGCGCCAGCAGCTTGATGGCAGGGGGATCGAACACTGAAGCTTTCTTT. Protein product: CASSLMAGGSNTEAFF.